Each of the 26 T cell receptor beta chains below was sequenced from the same sample in a study of T cells in Graves' hyperthyroidism and ophthalmopathy. RNA transcripts served as the template for amplifying TCR beta CDR3 regions. When the TCR CDR3 underwent first-round RT-PCR, the HTBI primer set was used. MiXCR was run by TCRdb on the multiplex PCR reads, yielding one entry per CDR3 protein. This sample has 500,000 to 650,000 distinct CDR3 sequences, with around 50% found just once. The sequencing input was peripheral blood or thyroid tissue (not recorded which). The receptors were gathered from an adult woman with Graves' disease, either hyperthyroidism or ophthalmopathy (not recorded which).

The gene calls are TRBV7-2 and TRBJ2-5; D tentatively reads TRBD1 or TRBD2 (5 bases each). The CDR3 loop spans 14 amino acids. Trimming removed 1 base at V and 7 bases at J, with 13 bases between. Per the germline V gene, CDR1 is SGHTA and CDR2 is FQGNSA. CDR3 amino acids: CASSLVSGTGTQYF. In DNA, the CDR3 is TGTGCCAGCAGCTTAGTATCAGGGACCGGGACCCAGTACTTC.

Ten or more counts support this clonotype. The genes are TRBV5-1 and TRBJ2-7; possible D gene TRBD2, 5 bases. Per germline, CDR1 SGHRS and CDR2 YFSETQ. CDR3 size: 13 residues. V was shortened by 6 bases and J by 5 bases, with 15 bases between the two germline ends. The CDR3 DNA reads as TGCGCCAGCACCATTCCGGGGAATCACGAGCAGTACTTC. Protein: CASTIPGNHEQYF.

Ten or more counts support this clonotype. The genes are TRBV7-2 and TRBJ1-6; D is unclear. CDR3 length equals 11 residues. Trimming left V 5 bases short and J 7 bases short, with 3 bases between. The germline V gene has CDR1 SGHTA and CDR2 FQGNSA. CDR3 DNA: TGTGCCAGCAGCCAAAATTCACCCCTCCACTTT. This gives the protein CASSQNSPLHF.

The chain combines TRBV10-3 with TRBJ1-5; a weak D match, TRBD1 (6 bases). The CDR3 sequence is 15 residues long. Germline V gene data show CDR1 as ENHRY and CDR2 as SYGVKD. V was shortened by 8 bases and J by 2 bases, with 16 bases between the two germline ends. This chain's CDR3 is CAIGRGQRGNQPQHF. The CDR3 nucleotides read TGTGCCATCGGGAGGGGACAACGGGGCAATCAGCCCCAGCATTTT.

This chain connects TRBV5-1 to TRBJ2-7, with D perhaps TRBD2 (5 bases). V was pared by 2 bases and J by 5 bases, with 11 bases between. The germline V gene encodes CDR1 SGHRS and CDR2 YFSETQ. The CDR3 loop spans 13 amino acids. CDR3: CASSFVAGDEQYF. CDR3 bases: TGCGCCAGCAGCTTTGTAGCCGGGGACGAGCAGTACTTC.

In its sample, this clonotype was seen a few times. The junction differs from germline at one of its ends, possibly a read error. The chain recombines TRBV5-1 with TRBJ2-7, with TRBD2 as a possible D gene (6 bases). Germline values: CDR1 SGHRS, CDR2 YFSETQ. The CDR3 contains 13 residues. CDR3 region: CASRLERRGEQYF. CDR3 nucleotides: TGCGCCAGCCGCTTGGAACGGCGGGGCGAGCAGTACTTC.

The V call is TRBV7-2, the J call TRBJ2-5; TRBD2 matches at 9 bases. This CDR3 contains 14 residues. V trimming: 5 bases; J trimming: 7 bases; junction bases outside the gene matches: 8. The germline CDR1 and CDR2 sequences are SGHTA and FQGNSA. CDR3 in amino acids: CASSPPGLAGTQYF. The CDR3 coding sequence is TGTGCCAGCAGCCCCCCGGGACTAGCTGGGACCCAGTACTTC.

The chain is built from TRBV29-1 and TRBJ2-3; D call uncertain. Germline V CDR1 and CDR2: SQVTM, ANQGSEA. There are 14 residues in the CDR3. Deletions cut 4 bases from V and 4 bases from J, with 15 bases between. CDR3 sequence: CSVVGTLGPDTQYF. In DNA form, the CDR3 reads TGCAGCGTTGTGGGAACGCTAGGGCCAGATACGCAGTATTTT.

V usage is TRBV12-3 or TRBV12-4 and J usage is TRBJ2-2, with TRBD1 as a possible D gene (5 bases). There are 14 residues in the CDR3. Trimming cost V 5 bases and J 0 bases, with 7 bases left between them. The CDR3 nucleotides are TGTGCCAGCAGTCGACAGACGAACACCGGGGAGCTGTTTTTT. Amino acids: CASSRQTNTGELFF.

A note on this clonotype: At one of its ends the junction is not consistent with the germline gene, which may arise from a read error. The chain is built from TRBV7-2 and TRBJ2-3; TRBD1 agrees at 8 bases. Germline V gene sequence: CDR1 SGHTA, CDR2 FQGNSA. The CDR3 spans 15 residues. This CDR3 reads CASNLRAGGADTQYF. CDR3 bases: TGTGCCAGCAACTTAAGGGCAGGGGGCGCAGATACGCAGTATTTT.

This clonotype was found many times. This chain joins TRBV19 and TRBJ1-1, with TRBD1 as a possible D gene (5 bases). V lost 10 bases to trimming and J lost 0 bases, with 15 bases between them. Germline CDR1 and CDR2: LNHDA and SQIVND (reference sequence). This CDR3 comprises 14 residues. The CDR3 sequence: CATTDRTLNTEAFF. CDR3 coding DNA: TGTGCCACCACCGATCGGACACTGAACACTGAAGCTTTCTTT.

The chain is built from TRBV28 and TRBJ2-7; a weak D match, TRBD2 (6 bases). Deletions cut 4 bases from V and 5 bases from J, with 18 bases between. The CDR3 extends over 15 amino acids. Looked up from germline, CDR1 is MDHEN and CDR2 is SYDVKM. CDR3 nucleotides: TGTGCCAGCAGTTCACGACTAGTGGGAGCTAACGAGCAGTACTTC. It codes for CASSSRLVGANEQYF.

This clonotype was observed at least ten times. The rearrangement links TRBV5-5 to TRBJ1-2; weak D call: TRBD1 (6 bases). The germline CDR1 and CDR2 sequences are SGHKS and YYEKEE (reference sequence). The V end lost 4 bases, the J end lost 4 bases, and 11 bases lay between the germline ends. The CDR3 has 13 amino acids. CDR3 sequence reads: CASSQTGFYGYTF. For the CDR3, the DNA is TGTGCCAGCAGCCAGACAGGCTTCTATGGCTACACCTTC.

Only one count was recorded for this clonotype. This chain joins TRBV20-1 and TRBJ1-2, with D possibly TRBD1 on 5 matching bases. Per the germline V gene, CDR1 is DFQATT and CDR2 is SNEGSKA (reference sequence). The CDR3 is made up of 16 amino acids. V was pared by 2 bases and J by 6 bases, with 22 bases between. The CDR3 DNA is TGCAGTGCTAGACAGCCGAACACTTCCGGGGACGATGGCTACACCTTC. Translating gives CSARQPNTSGDDGYTF.

This chain links TRBV29-1 with TRBJ1-4, with D hard to call. The CDR3 consists of 13 residues. Germline V CDR1 and CDR2: SQVTM, ANQGSEA. The V and J ends lost 3 bases and 4 bases respectively, with 9 bases between them. Written as DNA, the CDR3 is TGCAGCGTTGAGGACCCCGGTAATGAAAAACTGTTTTTT. Residues: CSVEDPGNEKLFF.

This clonotype was found many times. The chain couples TRBV12-3 or TRBV12-4 to TRBJ1-1; D is ambiguous. CDR3 size: 11 residues. V gave up 11 bases and J gave up 1 base, with 8 bases separating them. CDR3 loop: CAGASNTEAFF. CDR3 DNA sequence: TGTGCCGGTGCATCGAACACTGAAGCTTTCTTT.

There are many counts of this clonotype. The J gene is TRBJ1-1, the V gene TRBV5-1; D uncertain. In germline, CDR1 is SGHRS, CDR2 YFSETQ. The CDR3 spans 13 residues. Between the trimmed V and J ends, which lost 1 base and 1 base, there was a span of 5 bases. The CDR3 DNA reads TGCGCCAGCAGCTTGAACGAGAACACTGAAGCTTTCTTT. This translates into CASSLNENTEAFF.

The rearrangement links TRBV20-1 to TRBJ2-7; 8 bases align to TRBD1. The V and J ends lost 6 bases and 10 bases, in that order; junction bases with no gene match: 17. The CDR3 runs to 14 residues. Per the germline V gene, CDR1 is DFQATT and CDR2 is SNEGSKA (reference sequence). The CDR3 protein is CSATDRGGDQPQYF. The CDR3 nucleotides are TGCAGTGCCACTGACAGGGGAGGAGATCAGCCCCAGTACTTC.

This sequence joins TRBV24-1 and TRBJ2-1, with D possibly being TRBD1 (6 bases). CDR1 is KGHDR and CDR2 is SFDVKD in the germline V gene. Trimming removed 6 bases from V and 5 bases from J, with 13 bases in between. This CDR3 region has 14 residues. CDR3 in DNA: TGTGCCACCAGTAGGTCAGGGGCCAACAATGAGCAGTTCTTC. It is translated as CATSRSGANNEQFF.

This chain uses TRBV4-2 with TRBJ1-1; 8 bases map to TRBD1. Germline CDR1 and CDR2: LGHNA and YNFKEQ. This CDR3 spans 14 amino acids. After removal of 6 bases from V and 6 bases from J, the junction contained 9 bases not matched to a gene. CDR3 bases: TGTGCCAGCAGACCCGGACAGGGTGACCCTGAAGCTTTCTTT. Residues: CASRPGQGDPEAFF.

This chain connects TRBV29-1 to TRBJ1-2; 7 bases fit TRBD1. CDR3 length: 11 amino acids. V dropped 8 bases and J dropped 4; count of bases not matched to a gene: 4. Germline V gene lookup returns CDR1 SQVTM and CDR2 ANQGSEA. CDR3 residues: CSFGTAYGYTF. The CDR3 DNA follows: TGCAGCTTCGGGACAGCCTATGGCTACACCTTC.

V gene TRBV19 combines with J gene TRBJ2-5, with 9 bases matching TRBD1. J was trimmed by 5 bases and V by 6 bases; bases with no gene match: 10. The CDR3 contains 15 residues. The germline CDR1 and CDR2 sequences are LNHDA and SQIVND (reference sequence). The CDR3 DNA sequence: TGTGCCAGTAGCGACAGGGGGGAAGTAAGGGAGACCCAGTACTTC. It translates to CASSDRGEVRETQYF.

The rearrangement links TRBV7-9 to TRBJ2-3; 7 bases fit TRBD1. The CDR3 runs 16 residues. Germline values: CDR1 SEHNR, CDR2 FQNEAQ (reference sequence). V was clipped by 5 bases and J by 0 bases; unmatched bases: 8. DNA of the CDR3: TGTGCCAGCAGCCTGACCGGGACAGCTAGCACAGATACGCAGTATTTT. This codes for CASSLTGTASTDTQYF. Together with reference TRBV7-9 and TRBJ2-3, the CDR3 gives the full variable domain: DTGVSQNPRHKITKRGQNVTFRCDPISEHNRLYWYRQTLGQGPEFLTYFQNEAQLEKSRLLSDRFSAERPKGSFSTLEIQRTEQGDSAMYLCASSLTGTASTDTQYFGPGTRLTVL.

The gene calls are TRBV10-3 and TRBJ2-5; 9 bases match TRBD2. The CDR3 consists of 13 residues. V was pared by 7 bases and J by 5 bases, with 5 bases of the junction left unmatched. Germline V gene sequence: CDR1 ENHRY, CDR2 SYGVKD. The chain's CDR3 is CAITLAGRETQYF. CDR3 DNA sequence: TGTGCCATCACCCTAGCGGGGCGGGAGACCCAGTACTTC.

A few counts support this clonotype. Written as DNA, the CDR3 is TGCGCCAGCAGTGTGGCTAGCGGGAACTACGAGCAGTACTTC. Amino acids: CASSVASGNYEQYF. The chain couples TRBV10-2 to TRBJ2-7, with 9 bases matching TRBD2. The CDR3 has 14 residues. CDR1 WSHSY and CDR2 SAAADI come from the germline V gene. Trimming cost V 4 bases and J 3 bases; bases outside gene matches: 4.

With regard to this clonotype: Since no conserved phenylalanine or tryptophan closes the CDR3, a read error is the likely cause. This chain links TRBV5-1 with TRBJ2-7; the match to TRBD2 covers 10 bases. Germline V gene lookup returns CDR1 SGHRS and CDR2 YFSETQ. The CDR3 totals 14 residues. The CDR3 DNA follows: TGCGCCAGCAGGCTTACACTAGCGGGATACGGGCAGTACTTA. Amino acids: CASRLTLAGYGQYL.